The rows below give T cell receptor beta chains drawn from one sample of a study of blood T cells in healthy people across ages. TCRdb redid the calling of the 5' RACE reads with MiXCR, one entry per CDR3 protein. The table shows some 1.4 million distinct CDR3 sequences, with 42% occurring only once. The sample taken for sequencing was blood. The receptors originated from a woman in her late teens or twenties in good health. Each CDR3 is given with its conserved first and last residue. Fields, in order: clone size, J gene, D gene, V gene, CDR3 DNA, CDR3 protein. D genes are given only for firm matches. Some rows mark clone size as missing; the rest say once, few, many or name a class of expanded clone.

.,TRBJ1-6,TRBD1,TRBV3-1,TGTGCCAGCAGCCAAGAGGGAGGGGGCCTTGGGTCACCCCTCCACTTT,CASSQEGGGLGSPLHF
.,TRBJ2-1,.,TRBV10-3,TGTGCCATCAGCCCCCGGGACTCCTACAATGAGCAGTTCTTC,CAISPRDSYNEQFF
many,TRBJ2-3,TRBD1,TRBV5-1,TGCGCCAGCAGCGCGGGACAGGGAAAAGATACGCAGTATTTT,CASSAGQGKDTQYF
.,TRBJ2-2,.,TRBV20-1,TGCAGTGCTAGAGACAGCAGGGGAAACACCGGGGAGCTGTTTTTT,CSARDSRGNTGELFF
once,TRBJ2-7,.,TRBV11-3,TGTGCCAGCAGCTTAGACCCCTCGGGAGACTACGAGCAGTACTTC,CASSLDPSGDYEQYF
.,TRBJ2-2,.,TRBV9,TGTGCCAGCAGCGTAGGAGGGGGGGCCGGTATCGGGGAGCTGTTTTTT,CASSVGGGAGIGELFF
.,TRBJ2-7,TRBD1,TRBV5-1,TGCGCCAGCAGCTTGCTGGGACAGGGGTTAAACAATGAGCAGTACTTC,CASSLLGQGLNNEQYF
few,TRBJ1-2,.,TRBV5-1,TGCGCCAGCAGCTTGGACGGAGGACGTGGCTACACCTTC,CASSLDGGRGYTF
few,TRBJ1-1,.,TRBV4-2,TGTGCCAGCAGCCAAGATTTAATTGGGAACACTGAAGCTTTCTTT,CASSQDLIGNTEAFF
few,TRBJ2-7,.,TRBV5-1,TGCGCCAGCAGCTTGGGTATCGGGGGAGTTTGGTCCTACGAGCAGTACTTC,CASSLGIGGVWSYEQYF
few,TRBJ1-2,.,TRBV20-1,TGCAGTGCCCGGGCTTATGGCTACACCTTC,CSARAYGYTF
few,TRBJ2-1,.,TRBV6-4,TGTGCCAGCAGTGCCATCGGGGGTGAGCAGTTCTTC,CASSAIGGEQFF
.,TRBJ2-5,.,TRBV28,TGTGCCAGTAGACCGGGACTTCGCATCAATGAGCAGTACTTC,CASRPGLRINEQYF
few,TRBJ1-2,.,TRBV2,TGTGCCAGCAGTGAAGTTATAGGAGACTATGGCTACACCTTC,CASSEVIGDYGYTF
.,TRBJ2-3,.,TRBV7-2,TGTGCCAGCAGCCGTGTACACCGGGAACCAAGCACAGATACGCAGTATTTT,CASSRVHREPSTDTQYF
.,TRBJ1-2,.,TRBV6-1,TGTGCCAGTCGCCGGGACTATAGCTACACCTTC,CASRRDYSYTF
.,TRBJ2-7,.,TRBV6-7,TGTGCCAGCAGTGTGGACAGTAACGAGCAGTACTTC,CASSVDSNEQYF
.,TRBJ1-2,TRBD1,TRBV10-3,TGTGCCACCTACCGGGACAGTGGGGCTGGAGGCTACACCTTC,CATYRDSGAGGYTF
few,TRBJ2-3,.,TRBV5-1,TGCGCCAGCAGTCGCAATAGCGGAGAGAGCACAGATACGCAGTATTTT,CASSRNSGESTDTQYF
few,TRBJ1-2,.,TRBV6-6,TGTGCCAGCCACGGAGCACTAATCGATGGCTACACCTTC,CASHGALIDGYTF
few,TRBJ2-7,TRBD1,TRBV5-6,TGTGCCAGCAGCTACGGCAGGGGGAGAGAGCAGTACTTC,CASSYGRGREQYF
few,TRBJ2-2,.,TRBV5-1,TGCGCCAGCAGAAATCAGAAGGAAACCGGGGAGCTGTTTTTT,CASRNQKETGELFF
.,TRBJ2-7,.,TRBV6-5,TGTGCCAGCAGTTACTCTGTCTTAACCTACGAGCAGTACTTC,CASSYSVLTYEQYF
.,TRBJ1-4,.,TRBV2,TGTGCCAGCAGTGCCCTAGCGTCCCTTGAAAAACTGTTTTTT,CASSALASLEKLFF
few,TRBJ2-1,.,TRBV12-3/TRBV12-4,TGTGCCAGCAGTCCACCCGGGACGGTCAATGAGCAGTTCTTC,CASSPPGTVNEQFF
few,TRBJ2-1,.,TRBV5-1,TGCGCCAGCAGCTTGGGGGGGGAATACAATGAGCAGTTCTTC,CASSLGGEYNEQFF
few,TRBJ1-1,.,TRBV10-3,TGTGCCATCAGTGAGTTTGGGCAGAAGAACACTGAAGCTTTCTTT,CAISEFGQKNTEAFF
.,TRBJ1-4,TRBD1,TRBV11-1,TGTGCCAGCAGCCACCGGGACAGGGAAGGCGAAAAACTGTTTTTT,CASSHRDREGEKLFF
.,TRBJ2-7,.,TRBV20-1,TGCAGTGCTAGAGATCTGGCGTTCGACTACGAGCAGTACTTC,CSARDLAFDYEQYF
.,TRBJ1-1,.,TRBV29-1,TGCAGCGTTGATCCGAGACAGGTTAGCATGAACACTGAAGCTTTCTTT,CSVDPRQVSMNTEAFF
few,TRBJ2-3,.,TRBV6-5,TGTGCCAGCAGTTACTCGACGGGACTCCCTCCGTGGGATACGCAGTATTTT,CASSYSTGLPPWDTQYF
few,TRBJ2-6,.,TRBV6-5,TGTGCCAGCAGTTACTCGAGGACTGGGGCCAACGTCCTGACTTTC,CASSYSRTGANVLTF
few,TRBJ2-7,.,TRBV2,TGTGCCAGCAGTGAAGATGGGGGTTACGAGCAGTACTTC,CASSEDGGYEQYF
.,TRBJ2-1,.,TRBV27,TGTGCCAGCAGTCCGAGGGGAAGCAACCTACATGAGCAGTTCTTC,CASSPRGSNLHEQFF
.,TRBJ2-3,.,TRBV19,TGTGCCAGTAGTATAGATACCCGGGCCTTGGGCACAGATACGCAGTATTTT,CASSIDTRALGTDTQYF
few,TRBJ2-3,TRBD1,TRBV14,TGTGCCAGCAGCTTTCTTGGGACAGGGCCGCAGTATTTT,CASSFLGTGPQYF
many,TRBJ1-2,.,TRBV28,TGTGCCAGCAAGGGACACACTCGACACAACTATGGCTACACCTTC,CASKGHTRHNYGYTF
once,TRBJ1-2,.,TRBV6-5,TGTGCCAGCAAGATAGACAGATACTCAAACTATGGCTACACCTTC,CASKIDRYSNYGYTF
.,TRBJ2-1,TRBD2,TRBV9,TGTGCCAGCAGCGTAGCCCTAGCGGGGTGGGGTTACAATGAGCAGTTCTTC,CASSVALAGWGYNEQFF
.,TRBJ1-2,TRBD1,TRBV20-1,TGCAGTGCTAGAGATTTCGGGACAGGGGGCGCATTTGGCTACACCTTC,CSARDFGTGGAFGYTF
.,TRBJ2-3,.,TRBV4-1,TGCGCCAGCAGCCTCCGTGACGTTAAAGATACGCAGTATTTT,CASSLRDVKDTQYF
few,TRBJ2-7,TRBD2,TRBV7-9,TGTGCCAGCAGCACCAAAGGTAGCGGGAGTTACGAGCAGTACTTC,CASSTKGSGSYEQYF
.,TRBJ2-7,TRBD1,TRBV10-3,TGTGCCATCAGTGACCCTGGGACAGTGGATACCTACGAGCAGTACTTC,CAISDPGTVDTYEQYF
.,TRBJ1-1,.,TRBV27,TGTGCCAGCAGTTCGGGGGGAAAGGGAGCTTTCTTT,CASSSGGKGAFF
few,TRBJ2-3,.,TRBV5-1,TGCGCCAGCAGCTTGGGCAAGGGGACACACTTTACAGATACGCAGTATTTT,CASSLGKGTHFTDTQYF
.,TRBJ2-7,.,TRBV28,TGTGCCAGCAGCCCAACAGGGGGGGCTTACTACGAGCAGTACTTC,CASSPTGGAYYEQYF
.,TRBJ2-7,TRBD1,TRBV5-1,TGCGCCAGCAGCCCATGGACAGGGGTGACCTACGAGCAGTACTTC,CASSPWTGVTYEQYF
.,TRBJ2-1,TRBD1,TRBV6-1,TGTGCCAGCAGTGAAGCCCCGGGACAGGGATCCAATGAGCAGTTCTTC,CASSEAPGQGSNEQFF
many,TRBJ2-1,TRBD1,TRBV20-1,TGCAGTGCTGCCTCTGGGACAGGGCTCCCCGAGCAGTTCTTC,CSAASGTGLPEQFF
.,TRBJ2-3,.,TRBV3-1,TGTGCCAGCGGCCAATGGGATAGGGATACGCAGTATTTT,CASGQWDRDTQYF
.,TRBJ1-2,.,TRBV6-6,TGTGCCAGCAGTGACGCAGCATTCTATGGCTACACCTTC,CASSDAAFYGYTF
.,TRBJ2-5,.,TRBV3-1,TGTGCCAGCAGCCAGTTTTTAAGGTTGGACGGGGAGACCCAGTACTTC,CASSQFLRLDGETQYF
.,TRBJ1-1,TRBD1,TRBV4-1,TGCGCCAGCAGCAGGGGAGACAGGGACAACACTGAAGCTTTCTTT,CASSRGDRDNTEAFF
once,TRBJ1-1,.,TRBV7-2,TGTGCCAGCAGCCTAGGGTTCATGAACACTGAAGCTTTCTTT,CASSLGFMNTEAFF
.,TRBJ1-4,.,TRBV6-6,TGTGCCAGCAGTTACGTGCAGGTGACTAATGAAAAACTGTTTTTT,CASSYVQVTNEKLFF
once,TRBJ1-6,.,TRBV4-2,TGTGCCAGCAGCCTGATCCCGGGAAATTCACCCCTCCACTTT,CASSLIPGNSPLHF
.,TRBJ1-1,.,TRBV14,TGTGCCAGCAGCCGGCCCCCAAACTTGAACACTGAAGCTTTCTTT,CASSRPPNLNTEAFF
.,TRBJ1-4,.,TRBV7-9,TGTGCCAGCAGCTTAGTGAGGGGTAGGCTTACAACTAATGAAAAACTGTTTTTT,CASSLVRGRLTTNEKLFF
.,TRBJ1-1,.,TRBV27,TGTGCCAGCAGTTTAACTCGGAACACTGAAGCTTTCTTT,CASSLTRNTEAFF